This is a list of T cell receptor beta chains from one sample in a study of blood T cell repertoires in COVID-19. The assay was immunoSEQ multiplex PCR, and TCRdb's table has in-frame clones only and misses some. In the table there are some 58,000 clones, 75% to 85% of which are singletons. Material: peripheral blood. The receptors stem from a man aged 50 to 59 with COVID-19, enrolled during active disease. Each CDR3 is given with its conserved first and last residue. D genes are given only for firm matches. Size is stated for part of the rows, as once, few or many counts, or as a class when the clone is expanded.

clone_size: -
j_call: TRBJ1-3
v_call: TRBV28
cdr3_length: 17
d_call: -
cdr3_aa: CASSPRRRGSSGNTIYF
cdr3_nt: TGTGCCAGCAGTCCTAGGAGGCGGGGGAGCTCTGGAAACACCATATATTTT

clone_size: few
j_call: TRBJ1-4
v_call: TRBV30
cdr3_length: 13
d_call: -
cdr3_aa: CAWRAGRDEKLFF
cdr3_nt: TGTGCCTGGAGGGCAGGGAGGGATGAAAAACTGTTTTTT

clone_size: -
j_call: TRBJ1-5
v_call: TRBV29-1
cdr3_length: 14
d_call: TRBD1
cdr3_aa: CSVSGRGLHQPQHF
cdr3_nt: TGCAGCGTCTCCGGCAGGGGGCTACATCAGCCCCAGCATTTT

clone_size: -
j_call: TRBJ2-5
v_call: TRBV28
cdr3_length: 13
d_call: TRBD1
cdr3_aa: CASFRGRQETQYF
cdr3_nt: TGTGCCAGTTTTAGGGGGCGACAAGAGACCCAGTACTTC

clone_size: -
j_call: TRBJ2-7
v_call: TRBV5-1
cdr3_length: 15
d_call: -
cdr3_aa: CASSLGTSFNYEQYF
cdr3_nt: TGCGCCAGCAGCCTCGGGACTTCTTTTAACTACGAGCAGTACTTC

clone_size: -
j_call: TRBJ2-1
v_call: TRBV19
cdr3_length: 16
d_call: TRBD2
cdr3_aa: CASTPQAGGNTNEQFF
cdr3_nt: TGTGCCAGTACTCCGCAGGCGGGAGGAAATACCAATGAGCAGTTCTTC

clone_size: once
j_call: TRBJ2-3
v_call: TRBV7-2
cdr3_length: 15
d_call: TRBD1
cdr3_aa: CASSSGTGYSDTQYF
cdr3_nt: TGTGCCAGCAGCTCCGGGACAGGGTATTCGGATACGCAGTATTTT

clone_size: few
j_call: TRBJ2-7
v_call: TRBV7-9
cdr3_length: 15
d_call: -
cdr3_aa: CASTFRDSSSYEQYF
cdr3_nt: TGTGCCAGCACGTTCCGGGACTCAAGCTCCTACGAGCAGTACTTC

clone_size: -
j_call: TRBJ1-6
v_call: TRBV5-1
cdr3_length: 15
d_call: -
cdr3_aa: CASSLVGEGNSPLHF
cdr3_nt: TGCGCCAGCAGCTTGGTTGGGGAGGGTAATTCACCCCTCCACTTT

clone_size: -
j_call: TRBJ1-1
v_call: TRBV7-8
cdr3_length: 14
d_call: -
cdr3_aa: CASSASEVKTEAFF
cdr3_nt: TGTGCCAGCAGCGCCTCCGAGGTAAAGACTGAAGCTTTCTTT

clone_size: -
j_call: TRBJ2-3
v_call: TRBV11-2
cdr3_length: 15
d_call: TRBD1
cdr3_aa: CASSRSDRDTDTQYF
cdr3_nt: TGTGCCAGCAGCCGCTCGGACAGGGACACAGATACGCAGTATTTT

clone_size: -
j_call: TRBJ2-5
v_call: TRBV12-3/TRBV12-4
cdr3_length: 13
d_call: -
cdr3_aa: CASSFTGQETQYF
cdr3_nt: TGTGCCAGCAGCTTTACAGGTCAAGAGACCCAGTACTTC

clone_size: -
j_call: TRBJ1-1
v_call: TRBV7-9
cdr3_length: 16
d_call: TRBD1
cdr3_aa: CASRPTRRDRAIEAFF
cdr3_nt: TGTGCCAGCAGACCTACCCGCCGCGACAGGGCGATCGAAGCTTTCTTT

clone_size: -
j_call: TRBJ1-1
v_call: TRBV29-1
cdr3_length: 13
d_call: -
cdr3_aa: CSVVFQTNTEAFF
cdr3_nt: TGCAGCGTTGTTTTTCAAACTAACACTGAAGCTTTCTTT

clone_size: -
j_call: TRBJ2-3
v_call: TRBV7-9
cdr3_length: 16
d_call: -
cdr3_aa: CASSSIRDTPRDTQYF
cdr3_nt: TGTGCCAGCAGTTCAATCCGGGACACTCCACGCGATACGCAGTATTTT

clone_size: -
j_call: TRBJ1-2
v_call: TRBV3-1/TRBV3-2
cdr3_length: 12
d_call: -
cdr3_aa: CASSPGKYGYTF
cdr3_nt: TGTGCCAGCAGCCCCGGGAAATATGGCTACACCTTC

clone_size: -
j_call: TRBJ2-7
v_call: TRBV30
cdr3_length: 12
d_call: TRBD1
cdr3_aa: CAWSRQGYEQYF
cdr3_nt: TGTGCCTGGAGTAGACAGGGGTACGAGCAGTACTTC

clone_size: -
j_call: TRBJ2-1
v_call: TRBV28
cdr3_length: 14
d_call: -
cdr3_aa: CASSLAGANNEQFF
cdr3_nt: TGTGCCAGCAGTCTCGCAGGGGCGAACAATGAGCAGTTCTTC

clone_size: -
j_call: TRBJ2-5
v_call: TRBV18
cdr3_length: 11
d_call: -
cdr3_aa: CASQLEETQYF
cdr3_nt: TGTGCCAGTCAATTGGAGGAGACCCAGTACTTC

clone_size: -
j_call: TRBJ1-5
v_call: TRBV4-1
cdr3_length: 16
d_call: -
cdr3_aa: CASSQVMDRSNQPQHF
cdr3_nt: TGCGCCAGCAGCCAAGTGATGGACAGATCCAATCAGCCCCAGCATTTT

clone_size: -
j_call: TRBJ2-7
v_call: TRBV19
cdr3_length: 12
d_call: TRBD1
cdr3_aa: CASRDRSGEQYF
cdr3_nt: TGTGCCAGTAGGGACAGGTCGGGCGAGCAGTACTTC

clone_size: -
j_call: TRBJ2-1
v_call: TRBV5-1
cdr3_length: 15
d_call: TRBD1
cdr3_aa: CASNRDRGYDNEQFF
cdr3_nt: TGCGCCAGCAACCGGGACAGGGGATATGACAATGAGCAGTTCTTC

clone_size: -
j_call: TRBJ2-7
v_call: TRBV7-2
cdr3_length: 15
d_call: TRBD1
cdr3_aa: CASSLLTGGSYEQYF
cdr3_nt: TGTGCCAGCAGCTTATTGACAGGGGGCTCCTACGAGCAGTACTTC

clone_size: -
j_call: TRBJ1-5
v_call: TRBV7-2
cdr3_length: 15
d_call: -
cdr3_aa: CASSLGGGSNQPQHF
cdr3_nt: TGTGCCAGCAGCTTAGGGGGGGGGAGCAATCAGCCCCAGCATTTT

clone_size: many
j_call: TRBJ1-1
v_call: TRBV6-4
cdr3_length: 15
d_call: -
cdr3_aa: CASSDSAGTHTEAFF
cdr3_nt: TGTGCCAGCAGTGACTCGGCGGGTACCCACACTGAAGCTTTCTTT

clone_size: -
j_call: TRBJ2-7
v_call: TRBV14
cdr3_length: 14
d_call: -
cdr3_aa: CASSLGADTYEQYF
cdr3_nt: TGTGCCAGCAGCCTTGGTGCGGACACCTACGAGCAGTACTTC

clone_size: -
j_call: TRBJ1-5
v_call: TRBV28
cdr3_length: 14
d_call: -
cdr3_aa: CASRRSSSNQPQHF
cdr3_nt: TGTGCCAGCCGGAGAAGCAGTTCGAATCAGCCCCAGCATTTT

clone_size: -
j_call: TRBJ1-1
v_call: TRBV29-1
cdr3_length: 14
d_call: -
cdr3_aa: CSVHLDSAATEAFF
cdr3_nt: TGCAGCGTGCATCTGGACAGCGCGGCCACTGAAGCTTTCTTT

clone_size: -
j_call: TRBJ2-7
v_call: TRBV7-2
cdr3_length: 16
d_call: TRBD2
cdr3_aa: CASSATPAGGAYEQYF
cdr3_nt: TGTGCCAGCAGCGCAACCCCAGCGGGAGGGGCCTACGAGCAGTACTTC

clone_size: -
j_call: TRBJ2-7
v_call: TRBV11-2
cdr3_length: 17
d_call: TRBD2
cdr3_aa: CASSKLAGATPVREQYF
cdr3_nt: TGTGCCAGCAGCAAACTAGCGGGAGCGACGCCTGTACGTGAGCAGTACTTC

clone_size: -
j_call: TRBJ1-2
v_call: TRBV4-3
cdr3_length: 15
d_call: -
cdr3_aa: CASSQELNNPYGYTF
cdr3_nt: TGCGCCAGCAGCCAAGAATTAAACAATCCCTATGGCTACACCTTC

clone_size: -
j_call: TRBJ2-1
v_call: TRBV6-5
cdr3_length: 13
d_call: TRBD2
cdr3_aa: CASSPSGNNEQFF
cdr3_nt: TGTGCCAGCAGTCCAAGCGGGAACAATGAGCAGTTCTTC

clone_size: -
j_call: TRBJ2-2
v_call: TRBV7-3
cdr3_length: 16
d_call: -
cdr3_aa: CASSFTGGSGPGELFF
cdr3_nt: TGTGCCAGCAGCTTCACTGGAGGATCTGGTCCCGGGGAGCTGTTTTTT

clone_size: -
j_call: TRBJ2-7
v_call: TRBV4-2
cdr3_length: 16
d_call: TRBD2
cdr3_aa: CASSQALAGGQLEQYF
cdr3_nt: TGTGCCAGCAGCCAAGCCTTAGCGGGAGGGCAACTCGAGCAGTACTTC

clone_size: -
j_call: TRBJ2-5
v_call: TRBV25-1
cdr3_length: 16
d_call: TRBD2
cdr3_aa: CASSERLAGGEETQYF
cdr3_nt: TGTGCCAGCAGTGAGAGGCTAGCGGGAGGCGAGGAGACCCAGTACTTC

clone_size: -
j_call: TRBJ1-2
v_call: TRBV19
cdr3_length: 13
d_call: -
cdr3_aa: CASTPGSSRGYTF
cdr3_nt: TGTGCCAGTACCCCCGGGTCCTCTAGAGGCTACACCTTC

clone_size: few
j_call: TRBJ2-5
v_call: TRBV5-1
cdr3_length: 13
d_call: TRBD2
cdr3_aa: CASSGLAGETQYF
cdr3_nt: TGCGCCAGCAGCGGACTAGCGGGAGAGACCCAGTACTTC

clone_size: -
j_call: TRBJ1-1
v_call: TRBV3-1/TRBV3-2
cdr3_length: 15
d_call: TRBD1
cdr3_aa: CASSLKPGTGRRAFF
cdr3_nt: TGTGCCAGCAGCCTAAAGCCCGGGACAGGGCGAAGAGCTTTCTTT

clone_size: -
j_call: TRBJ2-5
v_call: TRBV27
cdr3_length: 13
d_call: -
cdr3_aa: CASRSAGGETQYF
cdr3_nt: TGTGCCAGCAGATCGGCAGGGGGGGAGACCCAGTACTTC

clone_size: -
j_call: TRBJ1-6
v_call: TRBV30
cdr3_length: 15
d_call: -
cdr3_aa: CAWSGTPAYNSPLHF
cdr3_nt: TGTGCCTGGAGTGGGACACCCGCCTATAATTCACCCCTCCACTTT

clone_size: -
j_call: TRBJ2-1
v_call: TRBV29-1
cdr3_length: 14
d_call: TRBD2
cdr3_aa: CSVEVWREGTEQFF
cdr3_nt: TGCAGCGTTGAAGTCTGGCGGGAGGGCACTGAGCAGTTCTTC

clone_size: -
j_call: TRBJ2-5
v_call: TRBV10-3
cdr3_length: 14
d_call: -
cdr3_aa: CAIRRTAGVETQYF
cdr3_nt: TGTGCCATCAGAAGGACCGCGGGCGTAGAGACCCAGTACTTC